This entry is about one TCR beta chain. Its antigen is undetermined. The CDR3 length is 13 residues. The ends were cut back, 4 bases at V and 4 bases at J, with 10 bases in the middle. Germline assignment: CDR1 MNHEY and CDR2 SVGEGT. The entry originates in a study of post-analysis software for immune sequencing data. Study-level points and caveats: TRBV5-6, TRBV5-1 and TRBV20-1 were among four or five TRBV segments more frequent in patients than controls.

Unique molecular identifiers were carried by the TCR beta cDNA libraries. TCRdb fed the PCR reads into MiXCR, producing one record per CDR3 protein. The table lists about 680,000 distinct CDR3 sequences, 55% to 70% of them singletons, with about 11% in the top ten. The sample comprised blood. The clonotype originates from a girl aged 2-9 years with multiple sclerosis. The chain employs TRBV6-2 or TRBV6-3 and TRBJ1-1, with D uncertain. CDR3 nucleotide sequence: TGTGCCAGCAGTTTGAAGCTGGGCACTGAAGCTTTCTTT. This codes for CASSLKLGTEAFF.